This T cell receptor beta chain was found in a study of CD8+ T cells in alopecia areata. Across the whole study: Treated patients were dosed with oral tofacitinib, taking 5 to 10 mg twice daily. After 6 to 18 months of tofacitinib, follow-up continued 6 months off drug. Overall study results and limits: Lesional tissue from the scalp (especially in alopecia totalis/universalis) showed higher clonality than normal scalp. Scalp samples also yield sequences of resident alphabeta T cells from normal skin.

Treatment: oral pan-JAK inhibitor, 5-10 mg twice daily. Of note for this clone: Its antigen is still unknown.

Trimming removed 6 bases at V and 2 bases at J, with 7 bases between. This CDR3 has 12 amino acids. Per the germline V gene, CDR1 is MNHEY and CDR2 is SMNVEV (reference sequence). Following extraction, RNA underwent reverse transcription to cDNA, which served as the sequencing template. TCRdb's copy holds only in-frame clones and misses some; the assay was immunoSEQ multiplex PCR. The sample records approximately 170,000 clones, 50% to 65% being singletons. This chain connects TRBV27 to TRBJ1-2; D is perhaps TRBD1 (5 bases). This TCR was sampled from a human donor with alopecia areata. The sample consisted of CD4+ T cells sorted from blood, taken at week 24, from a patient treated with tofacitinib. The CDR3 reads CASRSGNYGYTF. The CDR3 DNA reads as TGTGCCAGCAGATCAGGGAACTATGGCTACACCTTC.